Sequencing of this T cell receptor beta chain was carried out in a study of Ad26.COV2.S vaccination and SARS-CoV-2 variants. Indicated treatment: roughly 19 received Ad26.COV2.S at low or high dose, single or two shots; a few received placebo; per-sample allocation not given. Day 63 after the first vaccine or placebo injection was the time point for sampling. Germline CDR1 and CDR2: MNHEY and SVGAGI. The CDR3 has 16 residues. Between the trimmed V and J ends, which lost 2 bases and 0 bases, there was a span of 12 bases. Method: immunoSEQ multiplex PCR; TCRdb's copy keeps in-frame clones and lacks some. This table has hundreds of thousands of clones, more than 70% appearing once.

This receptor was obtained from a person between 18 and 65 years old who received the Ad26.COV2.S COVID-19 vaccine or a placebo. This chain links TRBV6-5 with TRBJ2-3; D call uncertain. This sample comprised peripheral blood, obtained in a trial of Ad26.COV2.S vaccine versus placebo. The CDR3, as DNA: TGTGCCAGCAGTTACGTTTGGACCTCTAGCACAGATACGCAGTATTTT. This translates into CASSYVWTSSTDTQYF.